This entry is about one TCR beta chain. The data derive from a study of shared T cell receptors in the human thymus. CDR3 length: 14 residues. The germline V and J ends were trimmed by 6 bases and 0 bases, with 11 bases remaining between them. Germline values: CDR1 MRHNA, CDR2 SNTAGT. Sequencing used immunoSEQ multiplex PCR; TCRdb keeps in-frame clones, though not all of them. Here the sample spans 72,000 or so clones, nearly 95% being singletons. The V call is TRBV6-4, the J call TRBJ1-2, with a possible D match to TRBD1 (5 bases). Sequenced input: thymocytes. This TCR was sampled from a human donor. CDR3 DNA: TGTGCCAGCAGAAAGGACACTTCTAACTATGGCTACACCTTC. This codes for CASRKDTSNYGYTF.